The 7 T cell receptor beta chains in this list originate from one sample, sequenced in a study of cytomegalovirus exposure and HLA in healthy donors. PCR employed 60 Vbeta and 13 Jbeta primers. This table comes from immunoSEQ multiplex PCR, and its TCRdb copy is limited to in-frame clones, with some not included. In the table there are around 91,000 clones, around 85% of which are singletons. Sequencing used PBMCs. Receptor source: a man younger than 30 in good health and CMV-seronegative.

The chain uses TRBV18 and TRBJ2-3, with 7 bases aligning to TRBD2. J gave up 2 bases and V 3 bases, and 8 bases lay outside the gene matches. Germline CDR1 KGHSH, CDR2 LQKENI. This CDR3 comprises 16 residues. The CDR3 nucleotides read TGTGCCAGCTCACCGAGGGGAGCGGGGTTCACAGATACGCAGTATTTT. Its translation is CASSPRGAGFTDTQYF. Drawing the rest from reference TRBV18 and TRBJ2-3, the complete variable domain is NAGVMQNPRHLVRRRGQEARLRCSPMKGHSHVYWYRQLPEEGLKFMVYLQKENIIDESGMPKERFSAEFPKEGPSILRIQQVVRGDSAAYFCASSPRGAGFTDTQYFGPGTRLTVL.

This sequence joins TRBV15 and TRBJ2-5; 9 nucleotides line up with TRBD1. Losses at the gene ends were 5 bases for V and 9 bases for J; bases not matched to a gene: 7. CDR1 LNHNV and CDR2 YYDKDF come from the germline V gene (reference sequence). The CDR3 runs 13 residues. Here the CDR3 DNA reads TGTGCCACCAGCCCCACAGGGGGCAGGCCCCAGTACTTC. As protein: CATSPTGGRPQYF.

The chain joins TRBV11-2 to TRBJ2-5, with D perhaps TRBD2 (5 bases). Per germline, CDR1 SGHAT and CDR2 FQNNGV. CDR3 length equals 14 residues. V was clipped by 4 bases and J by 5 bases, with 14 bases between them. CDR3 nucleotide sequence: TGTGCCAGCAGCTCGCTAGCCACCTTGGAGACCCAGTACTTC. Translation gives CASSSLATLETQYF.

This chain joins TRBV25-1 and TRBJ2-7; no clear D. The germline V gene has CDR1 MGHDK and CDR2 SYGVNS. The CDR3 is 14 amino acids. V was trimmed by 8 bases and J by 6 bases, leaving 20 bases between them. The DNA of the CDR3 is TGTGCCAGCTACCTAATCTTAGCCCTACCCGAGCAGTACTTC. Translated: CASYLILALPEQYF.

V is TRBV19 and J is TRBJ1-6, with 9 positions matching TRBD1. CDR3 length: 17 residues. V lost 6 bases to trimming and J lost 5 bases; unmatched junction nucleotides: 11. Looked up from germline, CDR1 is LNHDA and CDR2 is SQIVND (reference sequence). The CDR3 region is CASRQAQGAIDNSPLHF. The CDR3 nucleotides read TGTGCCAGTAGGCAGGCACAGGGGGCTATCGATAATTCACCCCTCCACTTT. Drawing the rest from reference TRBV19 and TRBJ1-6, the complete variable domain is DGGITQSPKYLFRKEGQNVTLSCEQNLNHDAMYWYRQDPGQGLRLIYYSQIVNDFQKGDIAEGYSVSREKKESFPLTVTSAQKNPTAFYLCASRQAQGAIDNSPLHFGNGTRLTVT.

This clone was recorded a few times. V gene TRBV6-4 combines with J gene TRBJ2-1; 13 positions match TRBD2. Germline CDR1 reads MRHNA; CDR2 reads SNTAGT. Trimming took 4 bases from V and 10 from J; bases not matched to a gene: 7. The CDR3 runs 15 residues. Written as DNA, the CDR3 is TGTGCCAGCAGTGCCGGACTAGCGGGAGAATCCGAGCAGTTCTTC. This encodes CASSAGLAGESEQFF.

This chain connects TRBV5-1 to TRBJ2-2; TRBD1 is a possible D gene (5 bases). The length of the CDR3 is 15 residues. Trimming left V 1 base short and J 1 base short, with 8 bases between. The germline gives CDR1 SGHRS, CDR2 YFSETQ. The CDR3 region is CASSLSQGNTGELFF. CDR3 bases: TGCGCCAGCAGCTTGTCTCAGGGGAACACCGGGGAGCTGTTTTTT.